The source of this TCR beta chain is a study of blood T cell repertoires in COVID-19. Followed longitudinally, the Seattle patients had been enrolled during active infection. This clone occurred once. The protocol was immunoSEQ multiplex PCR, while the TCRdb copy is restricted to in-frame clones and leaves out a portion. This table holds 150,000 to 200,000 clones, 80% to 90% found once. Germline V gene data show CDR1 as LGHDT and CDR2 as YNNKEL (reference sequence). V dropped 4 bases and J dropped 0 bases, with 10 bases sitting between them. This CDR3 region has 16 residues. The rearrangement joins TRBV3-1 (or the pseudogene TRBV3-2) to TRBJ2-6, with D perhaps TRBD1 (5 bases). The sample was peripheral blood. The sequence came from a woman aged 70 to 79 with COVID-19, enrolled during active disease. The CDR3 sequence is CASSLRQLSGANVLTF. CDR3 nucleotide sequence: TGTGCCAGCAGCCTTCGACAGCTCTCTGGGGCCAACGTCCTGACTTTC.